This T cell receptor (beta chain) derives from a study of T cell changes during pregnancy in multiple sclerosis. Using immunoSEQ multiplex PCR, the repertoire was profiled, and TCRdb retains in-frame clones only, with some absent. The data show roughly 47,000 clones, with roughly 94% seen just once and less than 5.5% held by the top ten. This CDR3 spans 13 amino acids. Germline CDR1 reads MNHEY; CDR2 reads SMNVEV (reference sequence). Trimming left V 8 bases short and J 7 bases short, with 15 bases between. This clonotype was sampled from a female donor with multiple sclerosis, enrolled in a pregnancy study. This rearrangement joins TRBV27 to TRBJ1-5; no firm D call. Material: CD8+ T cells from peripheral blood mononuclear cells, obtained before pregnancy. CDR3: CASAVHGIQPQHF. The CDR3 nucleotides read TGTGCCAGCGCCGTACACGGGATCCAGCCCCAGCATTTT.